What follows is one T cell receptor (beta chain) and its context. Antigen unknown. CDR3 length: 14 amino acids. CDR1 is SGHRS, CDR2 YFSETQ, per germline. V gave up 5 bases and J gave up 1 base, with 12 bases separating them. This specimen belongs to a study of response to subunit inactivated influenza vaccine. Broader study findings: Each seasonal flu vaccination may recruit only limited new T cells, authors suggested.

Each CDR3 protein gets one entry after TCRdb re-called the RT-PCR reads with MiXCR. Here the sample spans some 640,000 distinct CDR3 sequences, approximately 15% being singletons. The chain recombines TRBV5-1 with TRBJ1-1; D remains unclear. Sample: PBMCs from blood, taken around 14 days before vaccination. The sequence came from a man over 45 who received an inactivated influenza vaccine. In DNA, the CDR3 is TGCGCCAGCAGTGTAAGGTTGGGGAACACTGAAGCTTTCTTT. It is translated as CASSVRLGNTEAFF.